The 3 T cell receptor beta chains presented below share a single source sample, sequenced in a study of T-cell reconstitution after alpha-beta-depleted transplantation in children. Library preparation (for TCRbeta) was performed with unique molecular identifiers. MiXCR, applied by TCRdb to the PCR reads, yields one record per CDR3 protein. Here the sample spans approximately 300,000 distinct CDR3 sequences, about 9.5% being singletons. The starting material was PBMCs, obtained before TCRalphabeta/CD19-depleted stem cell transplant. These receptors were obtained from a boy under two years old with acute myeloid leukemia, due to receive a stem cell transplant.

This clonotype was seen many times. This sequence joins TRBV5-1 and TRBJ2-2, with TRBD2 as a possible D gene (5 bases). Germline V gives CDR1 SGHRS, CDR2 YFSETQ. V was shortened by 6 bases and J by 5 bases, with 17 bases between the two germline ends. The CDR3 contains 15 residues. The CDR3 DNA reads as TGCGCCAGCATTTCATATCTCGGGGATACCGGGGAGCTGTTTTTT. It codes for CASISYLGDTGELFF.

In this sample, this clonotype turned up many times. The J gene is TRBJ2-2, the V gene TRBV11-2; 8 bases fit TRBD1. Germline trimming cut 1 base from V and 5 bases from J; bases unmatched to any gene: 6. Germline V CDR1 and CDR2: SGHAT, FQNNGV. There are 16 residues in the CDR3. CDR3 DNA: TGTGCCAGCAGCTTAGTAGGACAGGGATTAACCGGGGAGCTGTTTTTT. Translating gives CASSLVGQGLTGELFF.

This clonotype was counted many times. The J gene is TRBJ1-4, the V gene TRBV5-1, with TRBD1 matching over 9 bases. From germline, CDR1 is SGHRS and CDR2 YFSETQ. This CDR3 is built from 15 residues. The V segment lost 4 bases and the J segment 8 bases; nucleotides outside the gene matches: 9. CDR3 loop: CASSPPGQGDEKLFF. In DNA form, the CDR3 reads TGCGCCAGCAGCCCCCCGGGACAGGGCGACGAAAAACTGTTTTTT.